This T cell receptor (beta chain) was found in a study of shared clonotypes between healthy human individuals. Study-wide results and caveats: Few donors limited the genetic and exposure-history diversity represented.

As processed by the authors: Junction-only immunoSEQ sequences carried no quality scores, so filtering differed. The data were produced by immunoSEQ multiplex PCR, yet TCRdb's version contains in-frame clones alone and is incomplete. V, J and clone size are taken as reported in that table, and D and trimming were inferred from the DNA itself. This repertoire shows a few million clones, roughly 90% found once; its top ten account for 0.37%. Germline V gives CDR1 KGHSH, CDR2 LQKENI. CDR3 length equals 13 residues. Trimming took off 3 bases at V and 10 bases at J, with 13 bases between the two ends. Worth noting for this clone: No antigen is known for it.

Donors were Caucasian adults residing in Nashville, Tennessee, USA. The TCR comes from a man aged 18 to 29 in good health. Some clones in this sample may be carry-over from other donors' samples. This chain uses TRBV18 with TRBJ2-1, with D perhaps TRBD1 or TRBD2 (5 bases each). Material for sequencing was naive CD4+ T cells from PBMCs. Subset reported: CD45RA+ positively selected. The CDR3 region is CASSPGPTMEQFF. For the CDR3, the DNA is TGTGCCAGCTCACCGGGACCCACGATGGAGCAGTTCTTC.